This TCR beta chain was found in a study of T cells in Graves' hyperthyroidism and ophthalmopathy. Trimming pared 8 bases from V and 5 bases from J, leaving 19 bases between. There are 14 residues in the CDR3. Germline assignment: CDR1 SEHNR and CDR2 FQNEAQ (reference sequence). Amplification yielded TCR beta CDR3 regions, with RNA transcripts as the source. When the TCR CDR3 underwent first-round RT-PCR, the HTBI primer set was used. Using its own MiXCR run on the multiplex PCR reads, TCRdb lists one record per CDR3 protein. Of around 340,000 distinct CDR3 sequences listed, 15% to 20% are singletons. Out of roughly 9.1 ml of fresh peripheral blood came the PBMCs. This clonotype was seen many times.

This TCR was sampled from a woman aged 40 to 50 with Graves' ophthalmopathy. Sequenced input: blood. The rearrangement uses TRBV7-9 and TRBJ2-7, with TRBD2 as a possible D gene (6 bases). For the CDR3, the DNA is TGTGCCAGCGAAAGCTCGGGGGAACCTAACGAGCAGTACTTC. Amino acids: CASESSGEPNEQYF.